This TCR beta chain is from a study of CD8 T cells in Susac syndrome. General observations from the study: The study conceded that relatively few individuals underwent its TCR sequencing and HLA analysis.

TCR beta from blood CD8+ and CD4+ T cells was sequenced. TEMRA cells were FACS-enriched, unlike CD8+ and CD4+ T cells, which were negatively isolated. Random hexamers served to reverse transcribe roughly 0.5 to 1 ug RNA. The immunoSEQ assay covered 54 Vbeta and 13 Jbeta segments for CDR3. Via MiXCR, TCRdb re-called the immunoSEQ multiplex PCR reads, giving one row per CDR3 protein. The sample records fewer than 350,000 distinct CDR3 sequences, about 82% being singletons. Concerning this clonotype itself: Its matching antigen is unknown.

Deletions cut 5 bases from V and 1 base from J, with 11 bases between. CDR3 size: 14 residues. CDR1 MNHEY and CDR2 SMNVEV come from the germline V gene (reference sequence). The sample taken for sequencing was CD8+ T cells from PBMCs. The TCR originated in a human donor with multiple sclerosis. V gene TRBV27 combines with J gene TRBJ2-5; D uncertain. CDR3 loop: CASSPIDLQETQYF. The CDR3 DNA is TGTGCCAGCAGTCCAATAGACCTCCAAGAGACCCAGTACTTC.